The present entry profiles one TCR beta chain with its context. The data originate from a study of blood T cell repertoires in COVID-19. Study context: Spain, Italy and the United States supplied samples that represented acute and convalescent COVID-19.

V lost 0 bases and J lost 3, with 9 bases in between. Germline assignment: CDR1 GTSNPN and CDR2 SVGIG (reference sequence). The CDR3 has 14 residues. TCRdb's table, derived via immunoSEQ multiplex PCR, lists solely in-frame clones and lacks some. The sample lists 140,000 or so clones; around 80% were seen once. The origin of this receptor is a man aged 55-75 years with acute or convalescent COVID-19. The specimen was peripheral blood. V usage is TRBV30 and J usage is TRBJ1-3, with D perhaps TRBD1 (5 bases). The chain's CDR3 is CAWSVGEIGNTIYF. The CDR3 DNA reads TGTGCCTGGAGTGTAGGGGAAATTGGAAACACCATATATTTT. The full variable domain, completed using reference TRBV30 and TRBJ1-3, is SQTIHQWPATLVQPVGSPLSLECTVEGTSNPNLYWYRQAAGRGLQLLFYSVGIGQISSEVPQNLSASRPQDRQFILSSKKLLLSDSGFYLCAWSVGEIGNTIYFGEGSWLTVV.